The 18 T cell receptor beta chains listed next were all sequenced from one sample in a study of neoadjuvant anti-PD-1 for oral cavity cancer. Regarding time point: after neoadjuvant nivolumab, at surgical resection. TCRdb keeps only in-frame clones here, not all; method: immunoSEQ multiplex PCR. The table has roughly 14,000 clones, about 73% seen once. This specimen consisted of PBMCs, obtained after nivolumab (anti-PD-1) treatment. These TCRs come from a person aged 35-79 years with oral cavity squamous cell carcinoma.

This chain uses TRBV7-2 with TRBJ1-2, with 8 nucleotides matching TRBD1. V lost 1 base and J lost 7; bases outside the gene matches: 5. Looked up from germline, CDR1 is SGHTA and CDR2 is FQGNSA. This CDR3 is 14 amino acids long. CDR3 sequence reads: CASSLGGQGGGYTF. CDR3 nucleotide sequence: TGTGCCAGCAGCTTAGGAGGACAGGGAGGTGGCTACACCTTC. The variable domain in full, completed from reference TRBV7-2 and TRBJ1-2, reads GAGVSQSPSNKVTEKGKDVELRCDPISGHTALYWYRQSLGQGLEFLIYFQGNSAPDKSGLPSDRFSAERTGGSVSTLTIQRTQQEDSAVYLCASSLGGQGGGYTFGSGTRLTVV.

Written as DNA, the CDR3 is TGTGCCAGCAGCCCCCGGCGGGGACAGGGAGTTCCCTACGAGCAGTACTTC. Its protein product is CASSPRRGQGVPYEQYF. J is TRBJ2-7 and V is TRBV7-3; 9 bases align to TRBD1. The V segment lost 5 bases and the J segment 2 bases; nucleotides outside the gene matches: 13. The CDR3 is 17 residues long. Germline V gene lookup returns CDR1 SGHTA and CDR2 FQGTGA.

The chain links TRBV7-9 to TRBJ2-2, with 8 bases lining up with TRBD2. V gave up 3 bases and J gave up 6 bases; unmatched junction bases: 9. The CDR3 has 16 residues. The germline CDR1 and CDR2 sequences are SEHNR and FQNEAQ (reference sequence). DNA for the CDR3: TGTGCCAGCAGCTTTTGGTACGGACTAGCACCCGGGGAGCTGTTTTTT. This codes for CASSFWYGLAPGELFF.

This clone showed up just a few times. The J gene is TRBJ2-1, the V gene TRBV5-5, with D unclear. CDR1 and CDR2 from the germline V gene are SGHKS and YYEKEE (reference sequence). The ends were cut back, 4 bases at V and 4 bases at J, with 18 bases in the middle. The CDR3 extends over 16 amino acids. This chain's CDR3 is CASSHFGRQAYNEQFF. The CDR3 nucleotides are TGTGCCAGCAGCCATTTTGGGCGGCAGGCGTACAATGAGCAGTTCTTC.

This rearrangement joins TRBV6-5 to TRBJ1-5, with D possibly matching TRBD1 (6 bases). Per the germline V gene, CDR1 is MNHEY and CDR2 is SVGAGI. CDR3 length equals 15 residues. Trimming took off 6 bases at V and 4 bases at J, with 16 bases between the two ends. DNA of the CDR3: TGTGCCAGCAGACCAGCGACAGGCTATAATCAGCCCCAGCATTTT. Translation gives CASRPATGYNQPQHF.

V usage is TRBV27 and J usage is TRBJ2-7; D not resolved. Germline CDR1 and CDR2: MNHEY and SMNVEV (reference sequence). Trimming removed 3 bases from V and 6 bases from J, with 15 bases in between. The CDR3 contains 14 residues. The CDR3 sequence is CASSFGGVRGEQYF. For the CDR3, the DNA is TGTGCCAGCAGTTTTGGTGGTGTTCGTGGCGAGCAGTACTTC.

The J gene is TRBJ2-1, the V gene TRBV14, with 11 bases that match TRBD2. Germline assignment: CDR1 SGHDN and CDR2 FVKESK. V trimming: 4 bases; J trimming: 5 bases; junction bases outside the gene matches: 10. The CDR3 runs to 17 residues. The CDR3 DNA is TGTGCCAGCAGCCCACTAGCGGGAGTAAGGGGACACAATGAGCAGTTCTTC. Translating gives CASSPLAGVRGHNEQFF.

This clone showed up just a few times. V and J are TRBV19 and TRBJ2-3; 10 bases line up with TRBD2. V trimming: 3 bases; J trimming: 3 bases; junction bases outside the gene matches: 18. The CDR3 covers 20 residues. Germline V gene sequence: CDR1 LNHDA, CDR2 SQIVND (reference sequence). CDR3 coding DNA: TGTGCCAGTAGTATGACCCTGTGGAGCGGGAGGGCCGGGGTAACAGATACGCAGTATTTT. Translating gives CASSMTLWSGRAGVTDTQYF.

This rearrangement joins TRBV7-3 to TRBJ2-3; 7 bases align to TRBD2. This CDR3 is built from 15 residues. CDR1 and CDR2 (germline): SGHTA, FQGTGA. Trimming cost V 5 bases and J 5 bases; bases outside gene matches: 10. The CDR3 reads CASSQGPGGGDTQYF. The CDR3 DNA reads as TGTGCCAGCAGCCAAGGCCCGGGAGGAGGAGATACGCAGTATTTT.

The V and J genes are TRBV27 and TRBJ2-1; D possibly corresponds to TRBD2 (6 bases). V was pared by 6 bases and J by 3 bases, with 18 bases between. There are 16 residues in the CDR3. Germline V lookup: CDR1 MNHEY, CDR2 SMNVEV (reference sequence). This CDR3 reads CASRSEGGVNYNEQFF. In nucleotides, the CDR3 is TGTGCCAGCAGGTCCGAAGGCGGGGTCAACTACAATGAGCAGTTCTTC.

The CDR3 DNA reads as TGTGCCAGCAGCCACGACAGGGGGGCAGATACGCAGTATTTT. Translated: CASSHDRGADTQYF. V and J are TRBV2 and TRBJ2-3, with 9 bases that match TRBD1. CDR3 length: 14 residues. Per the germline V gene, CDR1 is SNHLY and CDR2 is FYNNEI. The ends lost 6 bases at V and 4 bases at J; junction bases unmatched: 5.

Regarding this clone: At one end the junction does not follow the germline gene, possibly because of a read error. The genes are TRBV28 and TRBJ2-7; 11 nucleotides align to TRBD2. The CDR3 consists of 13 residues. Germline V gene data show CDR1 as MDHEN and CDR2 as SYDVKM. The CDR3 here is CASSDPLAGGFLF. The CDR3 DNA reads TGTGCCAGCAGCGATCCCCTAGCGGGAGGCTTCCTCTTC.

This clone has more than one count but fewer than ten. The chain couples TRBV2 to TRBJ1-5; D is uncertain. The CDR3 is 12 amino acids. Germline V gene sequence: CDR1 SNHLY, CDR2 FYNNEI. V was trimmed by 4 bases and J by 7 bases, leaving 8 bases between them. The CDR3 bases are TGTGCCAGCAGTGGGGCGCCCCAGCCCCAGCATTTT. As protein: CASSGAPQPQHF.

The chain is built from TRBV10-3 and TRBJ2-1, with 8 bases fitting TRBD2. Germline V gene lookup returns CDR1 ENHRY and CDR2 SYGVKD. Trimming cost V 6 bases and J 7 bases; bases outside gene matches: 11. CDR3 length: 15 residues. The CDR3 spells CAIREKREFGNEQFF. The CDR3 DNA reads TGTGCCATCAGGGAGAAGCGGGAGTTTGGGAATGAGCAGTTCTTC.

This clone was found a few times. The chain uses TRBV9 and TRBJ1-1; 8 bases are shared with TRBD1. In germline, CDR1 is SGDLS, CDR2 YYNGEE. V dropped 0 bases and J dropped 0; count of bases not matched to a gene: 4. There are 16 residues in the CDR3. CDR3 residues: CASSVGTGTLNTEAFF. The CDR3, as DNA: TGTGCCAGCAGCGTAGGGACAGGGACCCTGAACACTGAAGCTTTCTTT. The variable domain in full, with the rest retrieved from reference TRBV9 and TRBJ1-1, is DSGVTQTPKHLITATGQRVTLRCSPRSGDLSVYWYQQSLDQGLQFLIQYYNGEERAKGNILERFSAQQFPDLHSELNLSSLELGDSALYFCASSVGTGTLNTEAFFGQGTRLTVV.

V usage is TRBV5-1 and J usage is TRBJ2-3; TRBD1 might be the D (6 bases). Trimming shortened V by 0 bases and J by 2 bases, and 10 bases separated the two germline ends. CDR1 and CDR2 from the germline V gene are SGHRS and YFSETQ. The CDR3 has 15 amino acids. The CDR3 region is CASSLVGDNTDTQYF. In DNA form, the CDR3 reads TGCGCCAGCAGCTTGGTCGGGGACAACACAGATACGCAGTATTTT.

The chain carries TRBV28 and TRBJ1-5, with 7 bases matching TRBD1. The germline gives CDR1 MDHEN, CDR2 SYDVKM. This CDR3 is 16 amino acids long. The junction had 9 bases not matched to a gene; V was cut back by 3 bases and J by 4 bases. The CDR3 DNA follows: TGTGCCAGCAGTTTTTCCCCGGGACAGCCAAATCAGCCCCAGCATTTT. Protein sequence: CASSFSPGQPNQPQHF. Full variable domain (missing parts from reference TRBV28 and TRBJ1-5): DVKVTQSSRYLVKRTGEKVFLECVQDMDHENMFWYRQDPGLGLRLIYFSYDVKMKEKGDIPEGYSVSREKKERFSLILESASTNQTSMYLCASSFSPGQPNQPQHFGDGTRLSIL.

The chain employs TRBV2 and TRBJ2-2, with no clear D. The germline gives CDR1 SNHLY, CDR2 FYNNEI. The CDR3 contains 16 residues. V shed 5 bases and J shed 1 base, with 14 bases lying between them. The CDR3 DNA sequence: TGTGCCAGCAGTCAACTAACCCCTTTGAACACCGGGGAGCTGTTTTTT. Encoded protein: CASSQLTPLNTGELFF.